Described below is a single T cell receptor beta chain sequence and its context. This specimen comes from a study of T-cell memory formation after mild COVID-19. Via MiXCR, TCRdb re-called the 5' RACE reads, giving one row per CDR3 protein. The sample has about 82,000 distinct CDR3 sequences; 9.5% to 15% are singletons. Material: PBMCs or a T cell subset sorted from them (not recorded which). The receptor was isolated from a man between 18 and 29 years old who had mild COVID-19 (a few samples of this study predate the infection). Cell type and time point are not known.

CDR3 region: CASSSTSFGKQFF. As DNA, the CDR3 is TGTGCCAGCAGCTCGACTAGCTTTGGGAAGCAGTTCTTC. The genes are TRBV6-2 or TRBV6-3 and TRBJ2-1; 7 bases map to TRBD2. The CDR3 sequence is 13 residues long. Looked up from germline, CDR1 is MNHEY and CDR2 is SVGEGT. The trim removed 6 bases at V and 11 bases at J, leaving 10 bases unmatched.